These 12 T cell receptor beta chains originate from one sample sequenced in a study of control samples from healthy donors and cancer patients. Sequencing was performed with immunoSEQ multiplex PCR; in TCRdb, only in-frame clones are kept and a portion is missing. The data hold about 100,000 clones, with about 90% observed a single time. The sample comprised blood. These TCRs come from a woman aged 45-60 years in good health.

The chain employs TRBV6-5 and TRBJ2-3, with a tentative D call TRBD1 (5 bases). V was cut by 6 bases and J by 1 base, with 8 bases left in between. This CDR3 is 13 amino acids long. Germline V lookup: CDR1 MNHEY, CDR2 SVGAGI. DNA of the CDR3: TGTGCCAGCAGGACAGAAGGCACAGATACGCAGTATTTT. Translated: CASRTEGTDTQYF.

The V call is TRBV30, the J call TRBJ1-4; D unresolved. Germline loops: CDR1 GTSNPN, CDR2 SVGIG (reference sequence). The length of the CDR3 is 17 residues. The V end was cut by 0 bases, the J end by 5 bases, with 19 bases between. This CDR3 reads CAWSVTLVPGRNEKLFF. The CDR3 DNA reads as TGTGCCTGGAGTGTGACCTTAGTTCCAGGACGGAATGAAAAACTGTTTTTT.

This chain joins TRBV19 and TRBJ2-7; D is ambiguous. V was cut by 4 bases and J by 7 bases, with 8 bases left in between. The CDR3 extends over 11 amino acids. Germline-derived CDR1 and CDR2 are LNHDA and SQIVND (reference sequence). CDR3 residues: CASSTQREQYF. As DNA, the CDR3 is TGTGCCAGTAGTACACAGAGGGAGCAGTACTTC.

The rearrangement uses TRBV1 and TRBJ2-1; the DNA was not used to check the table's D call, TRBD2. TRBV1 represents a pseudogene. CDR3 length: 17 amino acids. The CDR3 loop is CTSSQGSGGYRYNEQFF. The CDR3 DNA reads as TGCACCAGCAGCCAAGGTAGCGGGGGTTACCGTTACAATGAGCAGTTCTTC.

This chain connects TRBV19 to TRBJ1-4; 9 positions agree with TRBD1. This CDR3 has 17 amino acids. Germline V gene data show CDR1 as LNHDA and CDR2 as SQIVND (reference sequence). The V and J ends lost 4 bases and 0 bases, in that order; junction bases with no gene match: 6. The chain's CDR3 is CASSRGTGTTTNEKLFF. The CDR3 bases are TGTGCCAGTAGTAGAGGGACAGGGACTACAACTAATGAAAAACTGTTTTTT.

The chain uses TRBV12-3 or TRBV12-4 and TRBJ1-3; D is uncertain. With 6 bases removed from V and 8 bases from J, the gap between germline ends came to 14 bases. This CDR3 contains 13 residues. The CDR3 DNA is TGTGCCAGCAGGCCTTGGGCGGTGGACACCATATATTTT. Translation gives CASRPWAVDTIYF.

This CDR3 is CASSLRGGPDTQYF. The CDR3, as DNA: TGTGCCAGCAGCTTACGGGGGGGGCCCGATACGCAGTATTTT. The chain employs TRBV5-4 and TRBJ2-3; 8 positions agree with TRBD2. The germline gives CDR1 SGHNT, CDR2 YYREEE (reference sequence). The V segment lost 2 bases and the J segment 6 bases; nucleotides outside the gene matches: 5. The CDR3 has 14 residues.

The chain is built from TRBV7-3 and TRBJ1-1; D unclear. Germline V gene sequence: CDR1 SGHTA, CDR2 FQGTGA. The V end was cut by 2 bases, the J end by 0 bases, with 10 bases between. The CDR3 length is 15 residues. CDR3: CASSLLAAVNTEAFF. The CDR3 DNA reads TGTGCCAGCAGCTTATTAGCAGCAGTGAACACTGAAGCTTTCTTT.

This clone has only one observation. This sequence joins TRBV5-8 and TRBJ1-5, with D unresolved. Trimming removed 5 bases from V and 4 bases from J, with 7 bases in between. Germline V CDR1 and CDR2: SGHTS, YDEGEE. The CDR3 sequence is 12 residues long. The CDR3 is CASRRGNQPQHF. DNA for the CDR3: TGTGCCAGCAGGAGAGGGAATCAGCCCCAGCATTTT.

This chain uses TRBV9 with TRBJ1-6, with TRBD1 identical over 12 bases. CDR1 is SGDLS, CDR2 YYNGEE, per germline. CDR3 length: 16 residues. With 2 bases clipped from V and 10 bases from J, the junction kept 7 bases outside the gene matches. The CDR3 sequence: CASSVSPGQGASPLHF. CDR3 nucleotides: TGTGCCAGCAGCGTGTCACCGGGACAGGGGGCCTCACCCCTCCACTTT.

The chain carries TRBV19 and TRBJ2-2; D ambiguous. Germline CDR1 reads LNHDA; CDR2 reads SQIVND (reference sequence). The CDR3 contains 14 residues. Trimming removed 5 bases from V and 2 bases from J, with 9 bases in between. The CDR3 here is CASSGQVNTGELFF. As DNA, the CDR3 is TGTGCCAGTAGTGGCCAGGTTAACACCGGGGAGCTGTTTTTT.

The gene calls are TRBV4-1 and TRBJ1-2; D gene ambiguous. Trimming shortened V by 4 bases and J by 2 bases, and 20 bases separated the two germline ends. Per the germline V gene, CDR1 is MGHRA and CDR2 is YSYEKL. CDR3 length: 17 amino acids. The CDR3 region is CASSPIGAPYLNYGYTF. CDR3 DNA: TGCGCCAGCAGCCCGATAGGTGCACCGTATCTGAACTATGGCTACACCTTC.